The next 22 T cell receptor beta chains were all read from a single sample in a study of cytomegalovirus exposure and HLA in healthy donors (dated by TCRdb to about 2017). The method behind the library was the immunoSEQ multiplex PCR assay. For the multiplex PCR, a mixture combining 60 forward primers for TCR Vbeta segments and 13 reverse primers for TCR Jbeta segments was used. In TCRdb, the immuneACCESS table is reduced to in-frame sequences with V and J assigned. These tables do not hold every clone; where another copy was compared, an unresolved V gene accounts for under half, and the others remain unexplained. This sample is represented by approximately 220,000 clones; almost 80% of them were singletons. The ten largest clones represent roughly 1.9% of the sample. Sequenced material: PBMCs. The receptor source for this set is a male donor in good health and CMV-seronegative.

This clone was recorded a few times. The identical CDR3 is also encoded by other nucleotide sequences in the sample. The chain uses TRBV30 and TRBJ2-7; weak D call: TRBD2 (6 bases). The CDR3 extends over 13 amino acids. V was trimmed by 0 bases and J by 6 bases, leaving 12 bases between them. Germline CDR1 GTSNPN, CDR2 SVGIG (reference sequence). The chain's CDR3 is CAWSVLGSGEQYF. As DNA, the CDR3 is TGTGCCTGGAGTGTACTGGGTAGCGGCGAGCAGTACTTC.

The rearrangement links TRBV9 to TRBJ1-3, with D unclear. The CDR3 extends over 15 amino acids. CDR1 and CDR2 (germline): SGDLS, YYNGEE. With 3 bases removed from V and 0 bases from J, the gap between germline ends came to 10 bases. The CDR3 coding sequence is TGTGCCAGCAGCGCCCAGGTGAACTCTGGAAACACCATATATTTT. Protein product: CASSAQVNSGNTIYF.

The chain recombines TRBV28 with TRBJ2-7; unclear D gene. The CDR3 totals 11 residues. Per germline, CDR1 MDHEN and CDR2 SYDVKM. Trimming stripped 1 base from V and 8 bases from J, with 6 bases between. The CDR3 DNA reads TGTGCCAGCAGTTTATTGGCAAAGCAGTACTTC. This codes for CASSLLAKQYF.

V is TRBV18 and J is TRBJ1-2, with TRBD1 as a possible D gene (5 bases). The V and J ends lost 3 bases and 3 bases respectively, with 8 bases between them. This CDR3 has 13 amino acids. The V gene's germline CDR1 is KGHSH and CDR2 LQKENI. This chain's CDR3 is CASSPSQDYGYTF. The CDR3 nucleotides are TGTGCCAGCTCACCTTCACAGGACTATGGCTACACCTTC.

This clone was recorded only once. J is TRBJ1-2 and V is TRBV9; D uncertain. The CDR3 extends over 15 amino acids. Germline CDR1 reads SGDLS; CDR2 reads YYNGEE. Trimming removed 0 bases at V and 5 bases at J, with 14 bases between. The CDR3 DNA reads as TGTGCCAGCAGCGTAGGAGGCAGCTGGGTATATGGCTACACCTTC. As protein: CASSVGGSWVYGYTF.

The V gene is TRBV6-5, the J gene TRBJ1-1, with TRBD1 matching 8 bases. This CDR3 spans 11 amino acids. Germline values: CDR1 MNHEY, CDR2 SVGAGI. With 8 bases clipped from V and 10 bases from J, the junction kept 6 bases outside the gene matches. CDR3 sequence reads: CASGGQGLAFF. CDR3 sequence (DNA): TGTGCCAGCGGAGGACAGGGACTAGCTTTCTTT.

V gene TRBV28 combines with J gene TRBJ1-4; weak D call: TRBD1 (5 bases). The CDR3 sequence is 15 residues long. Trimming shortened V by 5 bases and J by 6 bases, and 16 bases separated the two germline ends. CDR1 is MDHEN, CDR2 SYDVKM, per germline. CDR3: CASSPNRRRYEKLFF. As DNA, the CDR3 is TGTGCCAGCAGTCCCAACAGGCGCCGATATGAAAAACTGTTTTTT.

V gene TRBV29-1 combines with J gene TRBJ2-5, with D possibly TRBD2 on 6 matching bases. Germline V gives CDR1 SQVTM, CDR2 ANQGSEA. Trimming took 5 bases from V and 5 from J, leaving 12 bases between them. The CDR3 sequence is 12 residues long. The CDR3 bases are TGCAGCGTTACACGGGAGTTGGAGACCCAGTACTTC. Amino acids: CSVTRELETQYF.

The V gene is TRBV6-5, the J gene TRBJ1-1, with D maybe TRBD1 (6 bases). This CDR3 comprises 14 residues. Trimming took 0 bases from V and 5 from J, leaving 10 bases between them. Germline CDR1 and CDR2: MNHEY and SVGAGI. This chain's CDR3 is CASSYSAGETEAFF. The CDR3 DNA reads TGTGCCAGCAGTTACTCTGCAGGGGAAACTGAAGCTTTCTTT.

The rearrangement links TRBV9 to TRBJ1-1; a possible D gene is TRBD1 (5 bases). Germline CDR1 and CDR2: SGDLS and YYNGEE. The CDR3 runs to 15 residues. With 0 bases removed from V and 1 base from J, the gap between germline ends came to 10 bases. The CDR3 protein is CASSVEDTENTEAFF. The CDR3 DNA reads TGTGCCAGCAGCGTAGAGGACACCGAGAACACTGAAGCTTTCTTT.

The chain employs TRBV6-5 and TRBJ1-5, with TRBD1 as a possible D gene (5 bases). Per germline, CDR1 MNHEY and CDR2 SVGAGI. V was trimmed by 5 bases and J by 5 bases, leaving 10 bases between them. The CDR3 extends over 13 amino acids. The CDR3 protein is CASSEVRDQPQHF. CDR3 bases: TGTGCCAGCAGTGAAGTCAGGGATCAGCCCCAGCATTTT.

The V and J genes are TRBV15 and TRBJ2-1; 10 nucleotides agree with TRBD1. V dropped 5 bases and J dropped 5; count of bases not matched to a gene: 6. The length of the CDR3 is 15 residues. Germline values: CDR1 LNHNV, CDR2 YYDKDF (reference sequence). The CDR3 here is CATSCRDRGDNEQFF. The CDR3, as DNA: TGTGCCACCAGCTGCCGGGACAGGGGAGACAATGAGCAGTTCTTC.

V is TRBV6-6 and J is TRBJ2-3; TRBD1 might be the D (5 bases). CDR1 and CDR2 (germline): MNHNY, SVGAGI (reference sequence). The germline V and J ends were trimmed by 8 bases and 1 base, with 13 bases remaining between them. The CDR3 is 14 amino acids. The CDR3 DNA follows: TGTGCCAGCCAATCCAGGGTGCGCACAGATACGCAGTATTTT. The encoded protein is CASQSRVRTDTQYF.

Concerning this clone: One end of the junction does not line up with germline, which may come from a read error. V and J are TRBV5-1 and TRBJ2-5, with 11 positions matching TRBD2. CDR1 and CDR2 from the germline V gene are SGHRS and YFSETQ. There are 17 residues in the CDR3. CDR3 sequence: CAGSLALAGAPQETQYF. The CDR3 DNA reads as TGCGCCGGCAGCTTGGCACTAGCGGGAGCCCCCCAAGAGACCCAGTACTTC.

This clone has a handful of counts. V usage is TRBV6-5 and J usage is TRBJ1-3; TRBD1 agrees at 7 bases. J gave up 0 bases and V 7 bases, and 3 bases lay outside the gene matches. The CDR3 is 14 residues long. Germline V gene data show CDR1 as MNHEY and CDR2 as SVGAGI. Written as DNA, the CDR3 is TGTGCCAGCAATACAGGGGACTCTGGAAACACCATATATTTT. Translating gives CASNTGDSGNTIYF.

This chain joins TRBV9 and TRBJ1-2, with D tentatively TRBD1 (5 bases). Looked up from germline, CDR1 is SGDLS and CDR2 is YYNGEE. The CDR3 spans 16 residues. Trimming removed 1 base from V and 1 base from J, with 14 bases in between. The CDR3 protein is CASSVRGGHLNYGYTF. DNA for the CDR3: TGTGCCAGCAGCGTAAGGGGCGGACACCTTAACTATGGCTACACCTTC.

This clone was detected only a few times. The chain recombines TRBV25-1 with TRBJ1-1, with 10 bases that match TRBD1. Germline CDR1 reads MGHDK; CDR2 reads SYGVNS. With 1 base clipped from V and 3 bases from J, the junction kept 5 bases outside the gene matches. CDR3 length equals 16 residues. The CDR3 nucleotides read TGTGCCAGCAGTGAATTGGGGACAGGGGAGTACACTGAAGCTTTCTTT. As protein: CASSELGTGEYTEAFF.

The chain uses TRBV7-2 and TRBJ1-2, with TRBD1 matching over 7 bases. The ends lost 5 bases at V and 7 bases at J; junction bases unmatched: 10. CDR3 length: 14 amino acids. Germline CDR1 SGHTA, CDR2 FQGNSA. The CDR3 DNA reads TGTGCCAGCAGCGCAGGGACAGCTCAATTTGGCTACACCTTC. Its protein is CASSAGTAQFGYTF.

This chain connects TRBV5-1 to TRBJ2-7; TRBD1 matches 10 bases. CDR1 is SGHRS and CDR2 is YFSETQ in the germline V gene. J gave up 4 bases and V 0 bases, and 4 bases lay outside the gene matches. This CDR3 contains 15 residues. For the CDR3, the DNA is TGCGCCAGCAGCTTGGTTGACAGGGGGCGTTACGAGCAGTACTTC. It is translated as CASSLVDRGRYEQYF.

The V gene is TRBV5-1, the J gene TRBJ2-3, with 7 nucleotides matching TRBD1. This CDR3 contains 15 residues. Unmatched junction bases numbered 12, after V lost 6 bases and J lost 5 bases. Germline values: CDR1 SGHRS, CDR2 YFSETQ. CDR3 residues: CASIAGQAQGDTQYF. In nucleotides, the CDR3 is TGCGCCAGCATCGCCGGACAGGCCCAGGGAGATACGCAGTATTTT.

The chain uses TRBV5-1 and TRBJ2-3; 13 positions agree with TRBD2. V shed 0 bases and J 2 bases; nucleotides not matched to a gene: 6. The germline V gene has CDR1 SGHRS and CDR2 YFSETQ. This CDR3 spans 18 amino acids. This CDR3 reads CASSLAGTSGTFTDTQYF. CDR3 sequence (DNA): TGCGCCAGCAGCTTGGCGGGGACTAGCGGGACCTTCACAGATACGCAGTATTTT.

This clone came up a few times. V gene TRBV7-6 combines with J gene TRBJ2-2; D uncertain. This CDR3 region has 13 residues. Trimming took off 1 base at V and 7 bases at J, with 7 bases between the two ends. The germline V gene has CDR1 SGHVS and CDR2 FNYEAQ. The CDR3 reads CASSLDISGELFF. In DNA, the CDR3 is TGTGCCAGCAGCTTAGACATCAGCGGGGAGCTGTTTTTT.